What follows describes a single T cell receptor beta chain. Its antigen is not identified. V lost 1 base and J lost 8, with 6 bases in between. The CDR3 totals 12 residues. Germline V gives CDR1 MGHRA, CDR2 YSYEKL. These data are taken from a study of beta chain features in type 1 diabetes. As every portion of the isolated RNA was reverse transcribed, the sequencing read expressed TCRB transcripts. Some clones are missing from TCRdb's copy, which holds only in-frame ones; the method was immunoSEQ multiplex PCR. The sample consists of some 140,000 clones, approximately 9% of them appearing once. Study-wide results and limits: People with Type 1 diabetes carried modestly yet significantly shorter TCRB CDR3s in all four CD4+ subsets.

The chain has TRBV4-1 and TRBJ1-5, with unresolved D. The source is a man aged 25 to 40 with type 1 diabetes. Sequenced material: central memory CD4+ T cells from blood. The CDR3 sequence is CASSQGDKPQHF. For the CDR3, the DNA is TGCGCCAGCAGCCAAGGCGATAAGCCCCAGCATTTT.